This T cell receptor beta chain stems from a study of blood T cell repertoires in COVID-19. Study-level background: Collection of acute and convalescent COVID-19 samples took place in the United States, Italy and Spain. Sources were T cells, B-cell-depleted T cells, or PBMCs; the material itself was cDNA or gDNA.

The CDR3 runs 14 residues. Per the germline V gene, CDR1 is MDHEN and CDR2 is SYDVKM. V lost 7 bases to trimming and J lost 5 bases, with 15 bases between them. How the authors handled the data: Quantification of nucleated cells was approximated via reference gene primer amplification. Method: immunoSEQ multiplex PCR; TCRdb's copy keeps in-frame clones and lacks some. That table gives V, J and clone size, and the DNA gave D and trimming. The repertoire holds 200,000 to 300,000 clones, with about 82% as singletons. The specimen was peripheral blood. The genes are TRBV28 and TRBJ1-3; D gene uncertain. This TCR derives from a man older than 75 with acute or convalescent COVID-19. The CDR3 DNA reads as TGTGCCAGCAAGGCAGAGGATCCCCGAAACACCATATATTTT. Its translation: CASKAEDPRNTIYF.